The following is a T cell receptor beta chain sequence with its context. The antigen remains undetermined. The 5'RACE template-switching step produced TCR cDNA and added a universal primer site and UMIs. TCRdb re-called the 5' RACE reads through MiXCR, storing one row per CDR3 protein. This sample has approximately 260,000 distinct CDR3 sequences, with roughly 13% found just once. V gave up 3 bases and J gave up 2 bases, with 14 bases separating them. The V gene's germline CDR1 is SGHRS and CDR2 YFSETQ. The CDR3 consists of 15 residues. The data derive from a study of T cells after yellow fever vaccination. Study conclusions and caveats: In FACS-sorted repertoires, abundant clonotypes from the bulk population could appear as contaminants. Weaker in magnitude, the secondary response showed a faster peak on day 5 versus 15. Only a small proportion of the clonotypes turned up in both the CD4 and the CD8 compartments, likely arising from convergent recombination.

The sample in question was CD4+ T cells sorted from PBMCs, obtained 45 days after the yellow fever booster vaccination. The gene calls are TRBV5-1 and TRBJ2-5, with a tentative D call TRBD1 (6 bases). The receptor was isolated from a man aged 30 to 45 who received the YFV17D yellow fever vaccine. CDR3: CASSWTGTTQETQYF. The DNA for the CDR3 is TGCGCCAGCAGCTGGACCGGGACAACGCAAGAGACCCAGTACTTC.